These 3 T cell receptor beta chains originate from one sample sequenced in a study of T cell responses to AZD1222 COVID-19 vaccine. The method was immunoSEQ multiplex PCR; TCRdb's version includes in-frame clones alone and lacks a portion of them. The sample holds approximately 120,000 clones, roughly 90% seen once. The material was peripheral blood, obtained on day 0 of AZD1222 vaccination. These receptors all stem from an adult in good health.

This sequence joins TRBV30 and TRBJ1-4, with 11 positions matching TRBD1. This CDR3 has 16 amino acids. Losses at the gene ends were 2 bases for V and 3 bases for J; bases not matched to a gene: 5. In germline, CDR1 is GTSNPN, CDR2 SVGIG (reference sequence). This CDR3 reads CAWSRDRGLANEKLFF. The CDR3, as DNA: TGTGCCTGGAGTAGGGACAGGGGGTTGGCTAATGAAAAACTGTTTTTT.

The genes are TRBV6-6 and TRBJ1-6, with D possibly matching TRBD1 (6 bases). This CDR3 is 14 amino acids long. Germline V lookup: CDR1 MNHNY, CDR2 SVGAGI (reference sequence). V dropped 6 bases and J dropped 9 bases, with 15 bases sitting between them. The CDR3 DNA sequence: TGTGCCAGCAGCCCCGCCAGCAGGGGTTCACCCCTCCACTTT. It specifies CASSPASRGSPLHF.

A few counts support this clone. The chain couples TRBV14 to TRBJ2-5, with D possibly TRBD2 on 6 matching bases. V lost 3 bases and J 4 bases, leaving 9 bases between the germline ends. Germline CDR1 and CDR2: SGHDN and FVKESK. This CDR3 has 13 amino acids. The CDR3 bases are TGTGCCAGCAGCCACGGGGGAAGAGAGACCCAGTACTTC. This sequence encodes CASSHGGRETQYF.